The 27 T cell receptor beta chains below were found in one sample sequenced in a study of technical replicates of blood from a handful of donors. Produced via immunoSEQ multiplex PCR; TCRdb's table is partial and in-frame only. The sample has tens of thousands of clones; just under 95% are singletons. The sample consisted of T cells isolated from PBMCs. The receptors stem from a human donor in good health.

The CDR3 here is CASSGGDSGRREQYF. Written as DNA, the CDR3 is TGTGCCAGCAGTGGGGGGGATAGCGGGAGGAGGGAGCAGTACTTC. This chain connects TRBV28 to TRBJ2-7, with TRBD2 matching over 10 bases. J gave up 7 bases and V 5 bases, and 11 bases lay outside the gene matches. This CDR3 is 15 amino acids long. Per the germline V gene, CDR1 is MDHEN and CDR2 is SYDVKM.

The rearrangement joins TRBV28 to TRBJ2-3; D not certain. Germline V lookup: CDR1 MDHEN, CDR2 SYDVKM. Trimming left V 6 bases short and J 2 bases short, with 18 bases between. The CDR3 covers 16 residues. This CDR3 reads CASRSQAVALTDTQYF. For the CDR3, the DNA is TGTGCCAGCAGGTCCCAGGCCGTCGCACTCACAGATACGCAGTATTTT.

J is TRBJ1-6 and V is TRBV2, with a weak D call TRBD1 (5 bases). CDR3 length: 13 amino acids. V dropped 8 bases and J dropped 7 bases, with 12 bases sitting between them. CDR1 SNHLY and CDR2 FYNNEI come from the germline V gene. The CDR3 loop is CASGGAWNSPLHF. The CDR3, as DNA: TGTGCCAGCGGTGGGGCGTGGAATTCACCCCTCCACTTT.

This rearrangement joins TRBV10-3 to TRBJ1-1; D is perhaps TRBD1 (5 bases). Germline CDR1 is ENHRY and CDR2 is SYGVKD. Between the trimmed V and J ends, which lost 3 bases and 2 bases, there was a span of 10 bases. CDR3 length: 14 residues. Here the CDR3 reads CAISEPRTNTEAFF. In nucleotides, the CDR3 is TGTGCCATCAGTGAACCGCGGACAAACACTGAAGCTTTCTTT.

This chain links TRBV10-3 with TRBJ2-7, with D tentatively TRBD2 (5 bases). V lost 5 bases to trimming and J lost 2 bases, with 25 bases between them. The CDR3 is 18 residues long. The V gene's germline CDR1 is ENHRY and CDR2 SYGVKD. The CDR3 nucleotides are TGTGCCATCAGTATTCTATCAACCCAGACTACCACGGCCTACGAGCAGTACTTC. Translation gives CAISILSTQTTTAYEQYF.

This chain connects TRBV5-1 to TRBJ1-2; 10 positions agree with TRBD1. Trimming cost V 3 bases and J 2 bases; bases outside gene matches: 4. Looked up from germline, CDR1 is SGHRS and CDR2 is YFSETQ. This CDR3 comprises 15 residues. This CDR3 is CASSSSGQGNYGYTF. Here the CDR3 DNA reads TGCGCCAGCAGCTCTTCGGGACAGGGGAACTATGGCTACACCTTC. Full variable domain (outside the CDR3, taken from reference TRBV5-1 and TRBJ1-2): KAGVTQTPRYLIKTRGQQVTLSCSPISGHRSVSWYQQTPGQGLQFLFEYFSETQRNKGNFPGRFSGRQFSNSRSEMNVSTLELGDSALYLCASSSSGQGNYGYTFGSGTRLTVV.

As concerns this clone: This CDR3 is also generated by other DNA sequences in the sample. The V call is TRBV5-4, the J call TRBJ2-7; D gene ambiguous. V lost 3 bases and J lost 1, with 2 bases in between. Germline values: CDR1 SGHNT, CDR2 YYREEE (reference sequence). CDR3 length equals 11 residues. The CDR3: CASSSSYEQYF. CDR3 DNA: TGTGCCAGCAGCTCGTCCTACGAGCAGTACTTC.

This rearrangement joins TRBV7-2 to TRBJ2-1; the D gene is possibly TRBD2 (5 bases). V gave up 6 bases and J gave up 0 bases, with 15 bases separating them. Germline V lookup: CDR1 SGHTA, CDR2 FQGNSA. The CDR3 sequence is 16 residues long. CDR3 coding DNA: TGTGCCAGCAGAAGCCGGACGGGAAGCTCCTACAATGAGCAGTTCTTC. Translation: CASRSRTGSSYNEQFF.

The CDR3 bases are TGTGCCAGCATCTCACGAGGCGGAGTTGAAGCTTTCTTT. Translated: CASISRGGVEAFF. The chain employs TRBV7-9 and TRBJ1-1; D is undetermined. Trimming shortened V by 7 bases and J by 7 bases, and 16 bases separated the two germline ends. CDR1 SEHNR and CDR2 FQNEAQ come from the germline V gene (reference sequence). The CDR3 spans 13 residues.

This rearrangement joins TRBV27 to TRBJ2-1; the match to TRBD2 covers 7 bases. This CDR3 contains 12 residues. Germline CDR1 reads MNHEY; CDR2 reads SMNVEV (reference sequence). V lost 3 bases and J lost 13; bases outside the gene matches: 6. In DNA form, the CDR3 reads TGTGCCAGCAGTTTTCCGTCGGGAGGTCAGTTCTTC. It yields the protein CASSFPSGGQFF.

In the case of this clone: This CDR3 is also generated by other DNA sequences in the sample. The chain joins TRBV13 to TRBJ2-7; no reliable D call. CDR1 and CDR2 (germline): PRHDT, FYEKMQ (reference sequence). Trimming removed 0 bases from V and 4 bases from J, with 4 bases in between. The CDR3 has 12 residues. The CDR3, as DNA: TGTGCCAGCAGCTTAGGGCGGTACGAGCAGTACTTC. It translates to CASSLGRYEQYF.

This clone was picked up one time. The chain carries TRBV5-1 and TRBJ2-7; 7 bases are a match to TRBD2. The CDR3 is made up of 18 amino acids. CDR1 and CDR2 from the germline V gene are SGHRS and YFSETQ. Germline trimming cut 4 bases from V and 6 bases from J; bases unmatched to any gene: 22. The CDR3 is CASSRGRVGSGTIVEQYF. The CDR3 DNA follows: TGCGCCAGCAGCCGGGGCAGGGTAGGGAGCGGGACCATAGTCGAGCAGTACTTC.

The rearrangement joins TRBV2 to TRBJ1-2; 11 nucleotides match TRBD1. J gave up 7 bases and V 3 bases, and 4 bases lay outside the gene matches. The CDR3 sequence is 14 residues long. Germline V CDR1 and CDR2: SNHLY, FYNNEI. CDR3 protein: CASSETGTGGGYTF. The CDR3 nucleotides read TGTGCCAGCAGTGAGACCGGGACAGGGGGTGGCTACACCTTC.

DNA for the CDR3: TGTGCCAGCAGCCAAGCTTGGCGGGATACCTACGAGCAGTACTTC. Translation gives CASSQAWRDTYEQYF. The rearrangement links TRBV4-2 to TRBJ2-7; weak D call: TRBD2 (6 bases). V was pared by 1 base and J by 2 bases, with 12 bases between. The CDR3 runs 15 residues. The V gene's germline CDR1 is LGHNA and CDR2 YNFKEQ.

The chain employs TRBV30 and TRBJ1-1; D unclear. The CDR3 extends over 8 amino acids. V was trimmed by 8 bases and J by 6 bases, leaving 4 bases between them. Germline values: CDR1 GTSNPN, CDR2 SVGIG (reference sequence). CDR3 sequence: CALSEAFF. The DNA for the CDR3 is TGTGCCCTATCTGAAGCTTTCTTT.

The chain links TRBV7-8 to TRBJ2-2; 7 bases agree with TRBD1. V lost 2 bases to trimming and J lost 6 bases; unmatched junction nucleotides: 0. CDR3 length equals 13 residues. Per the germline V gene, CDR1 is SGHVS and CDR2 is FQNEAQ. The CDR3 spells CASSLQGAGELFF. The CDR3 bases are TGTGCCAGCAGCTTACAGGGGGCCGGGGAGCTGTTTTTT. The full variable domain, its missing parts supplied by reference TRBV7-8 and TRBJ2-2, is GAGVSQSPRYKVAKRGQDVALRCDPISGHVSLFWYQQALGQGPEFLTYFQNEAQLDKSGLPSDRFFAERPEGSVSTLKIQRTQQEDSAVYLCASSLQGAGELFFGEGSRLTVL.

V is TRBV4-2 and J is TRBJ2-1; 10 bases agree with TRBD2. Looked up from germline, CDR1 is LGHNA and CDR2 is YNFKEQ. The CDR3 consists of 16 residues. V shed 0 bases, J shed 4 bases, and the junction held 3 bases outside the gene matches. CDR3 in amino acids: CASSQDLAGGYNEQFF. In DNA, the CDR3 is TGTGCCAGCAGCCAAGATTTAGCGGGGGGATACAATGAGCAGTTCTTC.

This clone was seen a few times. The J gene is TRBJ2-7, the V gene TRBV27, with 9 bases fitting TRBD1. The CDR3 consists of 15 residues. Germline CDR1 and CDR2: MNHEY and SMNVEV (reference sequence). The V gene end was trimmed by 3 bases and the J gene end by 3 bases; junction bases not matched to a gene: 6. The CDR3 nucleotides read TGTGCCAGCAGTTTTTACGGACAGGGGAACTACGAGCAGTACTTC. It specifies CASSFYGQGNYEQYF.

The rearrangement joins TRBV7-2 to TRBJ2-7; possible D gene TRBD2, 5 bases. CDR3 size: 15 residues. V lost 2 bases to trimming and J lost 4 bases, with 15 bases between them. The V gene's germline CDR1 is SGHTA and CDR2 FQGNSA. The CDR3 sequence is CASSLLVFSGYEQYF. The CDR3 bases are TGTGCCAGCAGCTTATTAGTATTCTCGGGATACGAGCAGTACTTC.

Details on this clone: The sample carries other DNA sequences with the same CDR3. The chain carries TRBV5-1 and TRBJ2-5; D unclear. The ends were cut back, 1 base at V and 0 bases at J, with 4 bases in the middle. CDR1 and CDR2 (germline): SGHRS, YFSETQ. This CDR3 contains 13 residues. The chain's CDR3 is CASSLLYQETQYF. The CDR3 nucleotides are TGCGCCAGCAGCTTGCTGTACCAAGAGACCCAGTACTTC.

This sequence joins TRBV28 and TRBJ2-2, with D perhaps TRBD2 (5 bases). Germline CDR1 and CDR2: MDHEN and SYDVKM. The V and J ends lost 7 bases and 2 bases respectively, with 11 bases between them. This CDR3 is built from 14 residues. CDR3 loop: CASMAGTNTGELFF. The CDR3 DNA is TGTGCCAGCATGGCGGGCACCAACACCGGGGAGCTGTTTTTT.

The rearrangement uses TRBV14 and TRBJ2-7; no clear D. Trimming removed 3 bases at V and 5 bases at J, with 5 bases between. CDR3 length equals 11 residues. CDR1 is SGHDN, CDR2 FVKESK, per germline. The CDR3 is CASSQSHEQYF. CDR3 sequence (DNA): TGTGCCAGCAGCCAGAGTCACGAGCAGTACTTC.

The rearrangement links TRBV7-9 to TRBJ1-2, with D possibly being TRBD1 (5 bases). Germline CDR1 SEHNR, CDR2 FQNEAQ (reference sequence). V lost 1 base, J lost 4 bases, and 16 bases lay in between. This CDR3 is 16 amino acids long. CDR3 nucleotide sequence: TGTGCCAGCAGCTTAGAGCCCCGGGGGTCTTTCTATGGCTACACCTTC. Its translation is CASSLEPRGSFYGYTF.

In its sample, this clone was seen once. The CDR3: CASSKRREGEQFF. The CDR3 nucleotides are TGTGCCAGCAGCAAGCGCCGAGAAGGTGAGCAGTTCTTC. The chain is built from TRBV7-6 and TRBJ2-1; no reliable D call. Per the germline V gene, CDR1 is SGHVS and CDR2 is FNYEAQ. This CDR3 contains 13 residues. The V and J ends lost 5 bases and 9 bases respectively, with 14 bases between them.

The rearrangement links TRBV19 to TRBJ1-2, with D perhaps matching TRBD1 (6 bases). Trimming removed 3 bases from V and 6 bases from J, with 20 bases in between. Germline CDR1 is LNHDA and CDR2 is SQIVND (reference sequence). The CDR3 sequence is 16 residues long. The CDR3 sequence is CASSILLGRTEDGYTF. CDR3 nucleotides: TGTGCCAGTAGTATTTTGTTGGGGCGGACAGAAGATGGCTACACCTTC. The whole variable domain, remainder taken from reference TRBV19 and TRBJ1-2, is DGGITQSPKYLFRKEGQNVTLSCEQNLNHDAMYWYRQDPGQGLRLIYYSQIVNDFQKGDIAEGYSVSREKKESFPLTVTSAQKNPTAFYLCASSILLGRTEDGYTFGSGTRLTVV.

The chain combines TRBV7-7 with TRBJ2-3; TRBD1 matches 10 bases. This CDR3 is built from 17 residues. Germline trimming cut 2 bases from V and 2 bases from J; bases unmatched to any gene: 7. Germline V CDR1 and CDR2: SSHAT, FNYEAQ (reference sequence). The CDR3 loop reads CASSLFSGQGITDTQYF. The CDR3 region has the DNA TGTGCCAGCAGCTTATTTTCGGGACAGGGGATCACAGATACGCAGTATTTT.

The genes are TRBV5-1 and TRBJ2-1, with 12 bases fitting TRBD2. Germline V lookup: CDR1 SGHRS, CDR2 YFSETQ. With 3 bases clipped from V and 2 bases from J, the junction kept 3 bases outside the gene matches. The CDR3 extends over 16 amino acids. The CDR3 here is CASSYWTSGTYNEQFF. The CDR3 DNA reads TGCGCCAGCAGCTATTGGACTAGCGGGACCTACAATGAGCAGTTCTTC.